Following are 7 T cell receptor beta chains from one sample sequenced in a study of human T cells and chemical hapten exposure (dated by TCRdb to about 2021). Libraries were constructed by RACE. The run used a NextSeq 500. Using fastp at Q25 and MiXCR, TCRdb reprocessed the public reads and kept productive beta chains. Under each unique CDR3 protein, matching rows form one entry showing the most common genes and DNA. This sample comprises 70,000 to 85,000 distinct CDR3 sequences, under 10% of them detected only once. 1.5% of the sample rests with the top ten. According to the study, the label for this sample's time point signals: healthy volunteer bleed at 6 weeks. Total RNA was extracted from unfractionated whole blood that had been collected in Tempus Blood RNA tubes. The sequencing sample was made of whole blood. The receptors were gathered from a male donor in good health. Some clones in this sample may be carry-over from other donors' samples.

In its sample, this clonotype was seen once. The chain uses TRBV29-1 and TRBJ2-7; tentative D call: TRBD1 (5 bases). The CDR3 runs 16 residues. CDR1 and CDR2 (germline): SQVTM, ANQGSEA. V shed 4 bases and J shed 4 bases, with 23 bases lying between them. The CDR3 loop reads CSVVFAERGRQYEQYF. In DNA form, the CDR3 reads TGCAGCGTTGTATTTGCCGAAAGGGGCAGGCAGTACGAGCAGTACTTC.

At least ten counts were recorded for this clonotype. The chain uses TRBV29-1 and TRBJ1-1; a weak D match, TRBD1 (6 bases). Trimming shortened V by 4 bases and J by 0 bases, and 18 bases separated the two germline ends. Per germline, CDR1 SQVTM and CDR2 ANQGSEA. The CDR3 covers 16 residues. This chain's CDR3 is CSVARWGGRMNTEAFF. CDR3 bases: TGCAGCGTTGCAAGGTGGGGGGGCCGCATGAACACTGAAGCTTTCTTT.

This chain joins TRBV12-3 or TRBV12-4 and TRBJ2-3; no clear D. The germline V and J ends were trimmed by 3 bases and 4 bases, with 8 bases remaining between them. CDR3 size: 13 residues. The CDR3 sequence: CASSFSDADTQYF. As DNA, the CDR3 is TGTGCCAGCAGTTTTAGTGACGCAGATACGCAGTATTTT.

This clonotype was seen a handful of times. V usage is TRBV20-1 and J usage is TRBJ2-7; either TRBD1 or TRBD2 may supply D (5 bases each). V was cut by 1 base and J by 10 bases, with 11 bases left in between. This CDR3 is built from 11 residues. CDR1 and CDR2 from the germline V gene are DFQATT and SNEGSKA (reference sequence). The CDR3 sequence is CSARAGTEQYF. CDR3 nucleotides: TGCAGTGCTAGAGCTGGGACCGAACAGTACTTC.

In its sample, this clonotype was seen a few times. This sequence joins TRBV7-2 and TRBJ2-3, with D hard to call. CDR1 is SGHTA and CDR2 is FQGNSA in the germline V gene. CDR3 length: 14 amino acids. The V and J ends lost 4 bases and 5 bases respectively, with 13 bases between them. CDR3: CASSSRLKGDTQYF. Written as DNA, the CDR3 is TGTGCCAGCAGCTCTCGACTTAAGGGAGATACGCAGTATTTT.

This chain connects TRBV5-1 to TRBJ1-1; D gene unclear. The CDR3 consists of 15 residues. Germline V gene data show CDR1 as SGHRS and CDR2 as YFSETQ. Deletions cut 1 base from V and 1 base from J, with 11 bases between. The CDR3, as DNA: TGCGCCAGCAGCTTGAGTGGGTACTCGAACACTGAAGCTTTCTTT. It specifies CASSLSGYSNTEAFF.

This clonotype was picked up a small number of times. The chain carries TRBV27 and TRBJ1-2; D is perhaps TRBD1 (5 bases). Between the trimmed V and J ends, which lost 5 bases and 4 bases, there was a span of 17 bases. This CDR3 has 15 amino acids. Germline V gene sequence: CDR1 MNHEY, CDR2 SMNVEV (reference sequence). CDR3 nucleotide sequence: TGTGCCAGCAGTCCCAAACCGGGGCAGAGCTATGGCTACACCTTC. This sequence encodes CASSPKPGQSYGYTF.